What follows are 8 T cell receptor beta chains derived from one specimen sequenced in a study of response to subunit inactivated influenza vaccine. TCRdb reprocessed the RT-PCR reads with MiXCR, giving one entry per CDR3 protein. The sample holds roughly 700,000 distinct CDR3 sequences, roughly 14% seen once. The sample in question was PBMCs from blood, obtained approximately 15 days before vaccination. All receptors come from a man aged 45 to 65 who received an inactivated influenza vaccine.

Only a few counts were recorded for this clonotype. This chain uses TRBV15 with TRBJ1-2; no clear D gene. Germline loops: CDR1 LNHNV, CDR2 YYDKDF (reference sequence). V lost 1 base to trimming and J lost 0 bases, with 6 bases between them. The CDR3 has 14 amino acids. As DNA, the CDR3 is TGTGCCACCAGCAGAGCCCACACTAACTATGGCTACACCTTC. It yields the protein CATSRAHTNYGYTF.

This clonotype occurred many times. The rearrangement uses TRBV6-1 and TRBJ2-2; TRBD2 matches at 12 bases. The CDR3 extends over 14 amino acids. The germline V gene encodes CDR1 MNHNS and CDR2 SASEGT. V lost 8 bases, J lost 5 bases, and 3 bases stayed unmatched. The DNA for the CDR3 is TGTGCCAGCCGACTAGCGGGAGTAACCGGGGAGCTGTTTTTT. Encoded protein: CASRLAGVTGELFF.

In its sample, this clonotype was seen a few times. This rearrangement joins TRBV18 to TRBJ2-1; D may correspond to TRBD1 or TRBD2 (5 bases each). This CDR3 contains 14 residues. The ends were cut back, 0 bases at V and 6 bases at J, with 9 bases in the middle. The germline CDR1 and CDR2 sequences are KGHSH and LQKENI. Written as DNA, the CDR3 is TGTGCCAGCTCACCACCAGCGAGGGGCAATGAGCAGTTCTTC. It specifies CASSPPARGNEQFF. Supplemented by reference TRBV18 and TRBJ2-1, the full variable domain reads NAGVMQNPRHLVRRRGQEARLRCSPMKGHSHVYWYRQLPEEGLKFMVYLQKENIIDESGMPKERFSAEFPKEGPSILRIQQVVRGDSAAYFCASSPPARGNEQFFGPGTRLTVL.

This clonotype was detected many times. The chain joins TRBV6-5 to TRBJ2-1, with D tentatively TRBD2 (6 bases). Trimming took 3 bases from V and 12 from J, leaving 12 bases between them. This CDR3 is 12 amino acids long. The germline gives CDR1 MNHEY, CDR2 SVGAGI. The CDR3 loop reads CASSYQGLVQFF. The CDR3 DNA reads as TGTGCCAGCAGTTATCAGGGACTGGTGCAGTTCTTC.

The table lists this clonotype with many counts. The CDR3 DNA reads TGTGCCAGCAGTTTAGCAGGGATGACGAGCGAGCAGTACTTC. Translated: CASSLAGMTSEQYF. The gene calls are TRBV27 and TRBJ2-7, with a weak D call TRBD1 (5 bases). Germline values: CDR1 MNHEY, CDR2 SMNVEV (reference sequence). This CDR3 is 14 amino acids long. Trimming cost V 2 bases and J 6 bases, with 14 bases left between them.

This clonotype was counted only a few times. V gene TRBV24-1 combines with J gene TRBJ2-1; D is possibly TRBD2 (5 bases). The V gene lost 1 base and the J gene lost 8 bases, with 17 bases spanning the gap. Germline V gene data show CDR1 as KGHDR and CDR2 as SFDVKD. The CDR3 consists of 16 residues. The CDR3 coding sequence is TGTGCCACCAGTGATTTAGGGCCGGAGGTTGGGGATGAGCAGTTCTTC. It specifies CATSDLGPEVGDEQFF.

This clonotype was found a few times. The chain links TRBV25-1 to TRBJ2-7; no clear D gene. CDR1 is MGHDK and CDR2 is SYGVNS in the germline V gene. V was cut by 6 bases and J by 2 bases, with 8 bases left in between. The CDR3 extends over 12 amino acids. CDR3 region: CASRQQPYEQYF. CDR3 DNA sequence: TGTGCCAGCAGACAACAGCCCTACGAGCAGTACTTC.

V and J are TRBV28 and TRBJ2-7; D could derive from TRBD1 or TRBD2 (5 bases each). Germline CDR1 is MDHEN and CDR2 is SYDVKM. Trimming pared 3 bases from V and 0 bases from J, leaving 15 bases between. The CDR3 is 16 residues long. CDR3: CASSLGRQQISYEQYF. CDR3 DNA: TGTGCCAGCAGTTTGGGGAGACAGCAAATCTCCTACGAGCAGTACTTC. Full variable domain (outside the CDR3, taken from reference TRBV28 and TRBJ2-7): DVKVTQSSRYLVKRTGEKVFLECVQDMDHENMFWYRQDPGLGLRLIYFSYDVKMKEKGDIPEGYSVSREKKERFSLILESASTNQTSMYLCASSLGRQQISYEQYFGPGTRLTVT.